The text below deals with one T cell receptor beta chain. The data derive from a study of control samples from healthy donors and cancer patients. The trim removed 4 bases at V and 4 bases at J, leaving 5 bases unmatched. Per the germline V gene, CDR1 is SGHDT and CDR2 is YYEEEE. This CDR3 is built from 14 residues. Assay used: immunoSEQ multiplex PCR; TCRdb lists only in-frame clones, some missing. The sample shows 20,000 to 25,000 clones, roughly 84% of them seen only once. The sequenced material came from PBMCs. This receptor was taken from a man aged 55 to 70 with colorectal cancer. V is TRBV5-6 and J is TRBJ2-3; 8 bases line up with TRBD2. CDR3 DNA sequence: TGTGCCAGCAGCCCCCTAGCGGGCCCAGATACGCAGTATTTT. Its protein is CASSPLAGPDTQYF. Based on the CDR3 plus reference TRBV5-6 and TRBJ2-3, the full variable domain is DAGVTQSPTHLIKTRGQQVTLRCSPKSGHDTVSWYQQALGQGPQFIFQYYEEEERQRGNFPDRFSGHQFPNYSSELNVNALLLGDSALYLCASSPLAGPDTQYFGPGTRLTVL.